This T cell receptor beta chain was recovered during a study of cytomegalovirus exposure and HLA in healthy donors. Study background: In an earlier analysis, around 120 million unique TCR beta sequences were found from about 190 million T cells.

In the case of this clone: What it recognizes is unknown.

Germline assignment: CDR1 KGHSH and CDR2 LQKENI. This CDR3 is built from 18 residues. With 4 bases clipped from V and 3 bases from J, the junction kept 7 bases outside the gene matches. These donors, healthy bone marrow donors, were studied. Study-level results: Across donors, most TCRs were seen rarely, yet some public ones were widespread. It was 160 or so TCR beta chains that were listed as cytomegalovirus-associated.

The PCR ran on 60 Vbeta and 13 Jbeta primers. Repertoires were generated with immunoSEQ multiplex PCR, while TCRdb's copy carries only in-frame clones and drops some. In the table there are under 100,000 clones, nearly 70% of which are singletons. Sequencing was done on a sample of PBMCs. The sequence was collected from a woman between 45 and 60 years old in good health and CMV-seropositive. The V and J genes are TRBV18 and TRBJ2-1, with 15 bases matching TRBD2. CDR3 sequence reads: CASSRRGLAGGVYNEQFF. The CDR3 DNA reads TGTGCCAGCTCACGTCGCGGACTAGCGGGAGGGGTCTACAATGAGCAGTTCTTC.